The subject of this entry is one TCR beta chain. Its antigen is unidentified. The CDR3 length is 13 residues. Germline-derived CDR1 and CDR2 are SQVTM and ANQGSEA. Trimming pared 3 bases from V and 0 bases from J, leaving 9 bases between. Time point of the sample: blood 4 weeks post-SBRT, at nephrectomy. The treatment: 15 Gy SBRT to primary tumor, nephrectomy 4 weeks later. Nephrectomy followed 15 Gy stereotactic body radiation by 4 weeks. Clear cell pathology was present in this patient's renal cell carcinoma. This entry is derived from a study of radiation and T cells in renal cell carcinoma. Study-wide points: Without pretreatment biopsies, baseline tumor clonotype presence was undetermined.

Generated by immunoSEQ multiplex PCR, the TCRdb table keeps only in-frame clones and is missing some. Of some 43,000 clones listed, about 82% are singletons. The starting material was blood, obtained from a patient whose treatment included radiotherapy and nephrectomy. The TCR sequence derives from a woman aged 70-85 years with renal cell carcinoma. The rearrangement joins TRBV29-1 to TRBJ2-7, with D perhaps TRBD1 or TRBD2 (5 bases each). CDR3 nucleotide sequence: TGCAGCGTTGAGGGACGCCTCTCCTACGAGCAGTACTTC. It yields the protein CSVEGRLSYEQYF.